This T cell receptor (beta chain) was sequenced for a study of identical twins. TCRdb analysed the 5' RACE reads with MiXCR anew, one entry per CDR3 protein. The profile shows approximately 210,000 distinct CDR3 sequences, approximately 15% of them singletons. The V end lost 1 base, the J end lost 6 bases, and 14 bases lay between the germline ends. This CDR3 spans 15 amino acids. From germline, CDR1 is SGHAT and CDR2 FQNNGV. These data also formed part of another study, on T cells expressing NK-cell markers.

The chain combines TRBV11-2 with TRBJ2-3; D unclear. The sequenced sample consisted of CD8+ T cells sorted from blood. This TCR was recovered from a woman between 18 and 30 years old in good health. In nucleotides, the CDR3 is TGTGCCAGCAGCTTAGGATCTTGGCCCTCGGATACGCAGTATTTT. Translated, it gives CASSLGSWPSDTQYF.